Sequencing of this TCR beta chain was carried out in a study of cytomegalovirus exposure and HLA in healthy donors. PCR used 60 Vbeta primers and 13 Jbeta primers. Using immunoSEQ multiplex PCR, the repertoire was profiled, and TCRdb retains in-frame clones only, with some absent. The table has 99,000 or so clones, around 75% seen once. General study points: Immune exposure information available was restricted to CMV serostatus. In vitro testing confirmed a few CMV-associated chains as specific for CMV antigens. A classifier reportedly called cytomegalovirus status with high sensitivity and specificity. Roughly uniform depth of sequencing across donors was assumed in presence/absence analyses.

Worth noting for this clone: As yet, its antigen is unknown.

Sequenced input: PBMCs. The receptor's source is a man in his forties or fifties in good health and CMV-seronegative.

DNA for the CDR3: TGTGCCAGCAGCTTAGATGAGGGTAACTATGGCTACACCTTC. This encodes CASSLDEGNYGYTF. This rearrangement joins TRBV7-2 to TRBJ1-2; D gene unclear. Germline CDR1 and CDR2: SGHTA and FQGNSA. The ends were cut back, 1 base at V and 1 base at J, with 7 bases in the middle. The CDR3 extends over 14 amino acids.